The clone carrying this TCR beta chain was seen repeatedly, ten times or more. The record originates from a study of regulatory T cells in long-lasting Graves disease. Combining iRepertoire HTBI primers with Arm-PCR of CDR3 regions, the authors built TCR beta libraries. TCRdb reanalysed the multiplex PCR reads using MiXCR and keeps one entry per CDR3 protein. The sample has roughly 470,000 distinct CDR3 sequences; around 21% are singletons. The germline V gene has CDR1 ENHRY and CDR2 SYGVKD. Deletions cut 0 bases from V and 4 bases from J, with 12 bases between. CDR3 length: 15 residues. Regarding time point: persistent/refractory GD, antithyroid drugs over 5 years with positive TRAb. PBMC RNA served as the TCR library source.

The specimen comprised peripheral blood mononuclear cells (PBMCs), sampled when the disease was refractory, from a patient treated with antithyroid drugs. The rearrangement uses TRBV10-3 and TRBJ1-1; a weak D match, TRBD1 (5 bases). The source is a female donor with Graves disease. DNA for the CDR3: TGTGCCATCAGTGAGTCGATTACTGGGGGCACTGAAGCTTTCTTT. This translates into CAISESITGGTEAFF.